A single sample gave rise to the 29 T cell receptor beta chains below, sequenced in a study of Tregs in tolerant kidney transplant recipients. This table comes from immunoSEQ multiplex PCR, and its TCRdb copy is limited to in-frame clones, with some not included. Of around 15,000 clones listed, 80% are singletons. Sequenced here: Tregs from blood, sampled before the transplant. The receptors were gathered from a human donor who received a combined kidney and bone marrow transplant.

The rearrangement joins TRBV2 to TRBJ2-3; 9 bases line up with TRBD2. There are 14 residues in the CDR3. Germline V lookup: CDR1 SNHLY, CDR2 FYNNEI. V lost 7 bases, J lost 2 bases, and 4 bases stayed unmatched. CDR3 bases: TGTGCCAGCACTCCGGGACTAGCCACAGATACGCAGTATTTT. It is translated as CASTPGLATDTQYF. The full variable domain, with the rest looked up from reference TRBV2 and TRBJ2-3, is EPEVTQTPSHQVTQMGQEVILRCVPISNHLYFYWYRQILGQKVEFLVSFYNNEISEKSEIFDDQFSVERPDGSNFTLKIRSTKLEDSAMYFCASTPGLATDTQYFGPGTRLTVL.

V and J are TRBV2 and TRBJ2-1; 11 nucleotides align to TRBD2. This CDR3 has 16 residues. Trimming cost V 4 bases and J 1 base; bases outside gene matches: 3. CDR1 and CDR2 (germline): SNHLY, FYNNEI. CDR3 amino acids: CASSGGLAVSYNEQFF. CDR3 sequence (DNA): TGTGCCAGCAGTGGGGGACTAGCGGTTTCCTACAATGAGCAGTTCTTC.

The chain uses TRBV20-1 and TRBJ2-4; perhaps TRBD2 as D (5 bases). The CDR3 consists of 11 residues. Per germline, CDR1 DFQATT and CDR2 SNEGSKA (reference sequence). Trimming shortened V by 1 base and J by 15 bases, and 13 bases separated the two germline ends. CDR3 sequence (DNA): TGCAGTGCTAGAGTAATCGGGGTTCGGTACTTC. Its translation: CSARVIGVRYF.

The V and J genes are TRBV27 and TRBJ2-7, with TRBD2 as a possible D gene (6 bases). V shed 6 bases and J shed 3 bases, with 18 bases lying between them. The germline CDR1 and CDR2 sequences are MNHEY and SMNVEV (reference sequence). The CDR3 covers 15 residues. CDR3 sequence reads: CASSRGTSLDYEQYF. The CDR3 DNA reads TGTGCCAGCAGCCGAGGGACTTCCCTTGACTACGAGCAGTACTTC.

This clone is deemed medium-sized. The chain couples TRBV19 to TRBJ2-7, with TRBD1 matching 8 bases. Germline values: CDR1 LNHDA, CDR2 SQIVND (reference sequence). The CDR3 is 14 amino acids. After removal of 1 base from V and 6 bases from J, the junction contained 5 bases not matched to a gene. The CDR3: CASSIGTGSSEQYF. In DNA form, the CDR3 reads TGTGCCAGTAGTATAGGGACAGGGAGTAGCGAGCAGTACTTC.

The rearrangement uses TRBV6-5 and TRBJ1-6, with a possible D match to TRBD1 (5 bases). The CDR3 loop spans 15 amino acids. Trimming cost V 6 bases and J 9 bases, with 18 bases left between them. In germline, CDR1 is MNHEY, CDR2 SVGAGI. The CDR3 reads CASRRDLGVGSPLHF. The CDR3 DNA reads TGTGCCAGCAGGCGGGACCTGGGGGTCGGTTCACCCCTCCACTTT.

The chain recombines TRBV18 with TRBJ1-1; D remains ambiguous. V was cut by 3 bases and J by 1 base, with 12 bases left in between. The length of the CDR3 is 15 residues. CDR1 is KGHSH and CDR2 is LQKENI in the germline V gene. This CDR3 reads CASSPNGGQNTEAFF. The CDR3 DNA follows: TGTGCCAGCTCACCGAACGGCGGGCAGAACACTGAAGCTTTCTTT. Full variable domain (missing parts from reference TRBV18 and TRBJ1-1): NAGVMQNPRHLVRRRGQEARLRCSPMKGHSHVYWYRQLPEEGLKFMVYLQKENIIDESGMPKERFSAEFPKEGPSILRIQQVVRGDSAAYFCASSPNGGQNTEAFFGQGTRLTVV.

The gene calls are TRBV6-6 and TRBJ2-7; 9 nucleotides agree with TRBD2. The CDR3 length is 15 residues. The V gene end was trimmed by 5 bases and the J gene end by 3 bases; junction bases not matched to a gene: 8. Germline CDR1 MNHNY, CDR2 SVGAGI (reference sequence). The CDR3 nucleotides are TGTGCCAGCAGTGCGAAGACTAGCGGATACTACGAGCAGTACTTC. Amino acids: CASSAKTSGYYEQYF.

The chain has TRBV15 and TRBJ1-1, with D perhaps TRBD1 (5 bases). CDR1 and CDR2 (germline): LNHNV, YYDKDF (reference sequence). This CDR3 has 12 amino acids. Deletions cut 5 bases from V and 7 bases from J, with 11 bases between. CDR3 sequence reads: CATSRDFGEAFF. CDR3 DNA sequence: TGTGCCACCAGCCGGGACTTCGGTGAAGCTTTCTTT.

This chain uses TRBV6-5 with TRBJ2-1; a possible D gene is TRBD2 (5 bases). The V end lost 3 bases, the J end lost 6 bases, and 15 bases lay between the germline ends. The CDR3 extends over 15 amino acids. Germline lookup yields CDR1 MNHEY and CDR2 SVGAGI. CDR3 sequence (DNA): TGTGCCAGCAGTTATTCCGACCGGGGAACCAATGAGCAGTTCTTC. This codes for CASSYSDRGTNEQFF.

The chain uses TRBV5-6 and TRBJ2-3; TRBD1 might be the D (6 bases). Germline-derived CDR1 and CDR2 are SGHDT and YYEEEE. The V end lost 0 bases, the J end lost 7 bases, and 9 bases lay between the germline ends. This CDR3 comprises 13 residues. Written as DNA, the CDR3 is TGTGCCAGCAGCTTGGCCGGACAGAATACGCAGTATTTT. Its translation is CASSLAGQNTQYF.

The CDR3 DNA reads TGCAGCGTTGATGGGGGCTTCTATGGCTACACCTTC. It specifies CSVDGGFYGYTF. The chain is built from TRBV29-1 and TRBJ1-2; weak D call: TRBD1 (6 bases). The germline gives CDR1 SQVTM, CDR2 ANQGSEA. The V and J ends lost 3 bases and 4 bases respectively, with 9 bases between them. CDR3 length: 12 amino acids.

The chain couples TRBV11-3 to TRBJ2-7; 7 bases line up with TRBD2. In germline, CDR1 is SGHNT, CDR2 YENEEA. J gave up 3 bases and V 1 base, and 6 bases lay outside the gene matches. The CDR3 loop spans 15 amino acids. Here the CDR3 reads CASSLGHGGGYEQYF. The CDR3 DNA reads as TGTGCCAGCAGCTTAGGGCACGGCGGGGGCTACGAGCAGTACTTC.

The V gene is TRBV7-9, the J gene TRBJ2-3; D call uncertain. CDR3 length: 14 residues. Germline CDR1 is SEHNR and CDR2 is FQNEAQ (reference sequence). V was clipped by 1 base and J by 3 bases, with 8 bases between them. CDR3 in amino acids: CASSLEQLTDTQYF. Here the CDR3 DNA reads TGTGCCAGCAGCTTAGAACAGTTGACAGATACGCAGTATTTT.

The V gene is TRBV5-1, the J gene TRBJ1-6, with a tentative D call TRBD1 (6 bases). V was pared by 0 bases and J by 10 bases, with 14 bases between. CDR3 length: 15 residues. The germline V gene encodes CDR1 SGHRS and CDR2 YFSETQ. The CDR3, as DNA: TGCGCCAGCAGCTTGGGTGGCCAGGGGACATCACCCCTCCACTTT. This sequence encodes CASSLGGQGTSPLHF.

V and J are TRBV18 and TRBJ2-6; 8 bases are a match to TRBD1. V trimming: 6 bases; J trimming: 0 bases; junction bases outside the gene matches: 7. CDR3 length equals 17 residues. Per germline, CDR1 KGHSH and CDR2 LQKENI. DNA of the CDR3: TGTGCCAGCTCCCCCCAGGGGGCCAGCTCTGGGGCCAACGTCCTGACTTTC. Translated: CASSPQGASSGANVLTF.

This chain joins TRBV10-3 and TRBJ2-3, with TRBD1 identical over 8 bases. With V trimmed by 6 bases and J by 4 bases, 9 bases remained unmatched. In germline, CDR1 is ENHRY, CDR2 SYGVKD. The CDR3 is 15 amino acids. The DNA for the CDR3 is TGTGCCATCAGCCCTGGGGGACAGGTTTCAGATACGCAGTATTTT. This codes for CAISPGGQVSDTQYF.

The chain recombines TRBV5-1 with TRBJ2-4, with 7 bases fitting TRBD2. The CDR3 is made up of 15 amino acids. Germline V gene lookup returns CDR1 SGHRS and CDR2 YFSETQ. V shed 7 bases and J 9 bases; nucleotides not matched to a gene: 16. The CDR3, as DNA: TGCGCCAGCGCCCTGGGCGGGAGATTGAATGGCATTCAGTACTTC. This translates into CASALGGRLNGIQYF.

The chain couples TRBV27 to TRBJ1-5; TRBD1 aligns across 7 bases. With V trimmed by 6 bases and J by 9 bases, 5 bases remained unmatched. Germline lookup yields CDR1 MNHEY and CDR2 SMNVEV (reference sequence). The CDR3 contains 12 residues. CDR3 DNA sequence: TGTGCCAGCAGGACAGGGCAAGGGCCCCAGCATTTT. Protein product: CASRTGQGPQHF.

The chain's CDR3 is CASSRGQGRTDTQYF. In nucleotides, the CDR3 is TGTGCCAGCTCACGCGGACAGGGGAGAACAGATACGCAGTATTTT. The chain combines TRBV18 with TRBJ2-3; 9 nucleotides agree with TRBD1. This CDR3 is 15 amino acids long. Germline loops: CDR1 KGHSH, CDR2 LQKENI. V shed 4 bases and J 3 bases; nucleotides not matched to a gene: 5.

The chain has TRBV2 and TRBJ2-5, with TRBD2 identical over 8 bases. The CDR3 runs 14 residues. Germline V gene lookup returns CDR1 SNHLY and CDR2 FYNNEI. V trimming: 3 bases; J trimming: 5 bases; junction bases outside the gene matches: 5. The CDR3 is CASSEGSGGETQYF. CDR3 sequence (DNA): TGTGCCAGCAGTGAGGGGAGCGGGGGTGAGACCCAGTACTTC.

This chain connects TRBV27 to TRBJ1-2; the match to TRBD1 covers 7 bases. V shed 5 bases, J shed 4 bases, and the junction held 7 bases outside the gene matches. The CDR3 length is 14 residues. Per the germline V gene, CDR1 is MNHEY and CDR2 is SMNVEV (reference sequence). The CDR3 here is CASSNLQGIYGYTF. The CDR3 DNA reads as TGTGCCAGCAGTAACCTACAGGGGATCTATGGCTACACCTTC.

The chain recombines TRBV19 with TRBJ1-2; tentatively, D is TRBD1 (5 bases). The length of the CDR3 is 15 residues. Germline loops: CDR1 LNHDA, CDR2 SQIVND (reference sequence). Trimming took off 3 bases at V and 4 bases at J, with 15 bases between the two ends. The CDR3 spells CASSMTGGQSYGYTF. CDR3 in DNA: TGTGCCAGTAGTATGACCGGGGGTCAGAGCTATGGCTACACCTTC.

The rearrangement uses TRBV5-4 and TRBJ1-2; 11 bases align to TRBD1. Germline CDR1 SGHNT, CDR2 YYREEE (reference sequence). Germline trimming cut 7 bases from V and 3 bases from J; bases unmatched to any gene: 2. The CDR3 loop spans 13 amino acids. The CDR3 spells CASGTGGHYGYTF. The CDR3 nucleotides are TGTGCCAGCGGGACAGGGGGACACTATGGCTACACCTTC.

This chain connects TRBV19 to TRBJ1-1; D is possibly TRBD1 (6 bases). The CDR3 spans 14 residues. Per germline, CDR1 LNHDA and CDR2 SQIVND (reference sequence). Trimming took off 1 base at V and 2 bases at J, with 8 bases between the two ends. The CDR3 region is CASSIGTANTEAFF. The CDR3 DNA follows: TGTGCCAGTAGTATAGGGACAGCCAACACTGAAGCTTTCTTT.

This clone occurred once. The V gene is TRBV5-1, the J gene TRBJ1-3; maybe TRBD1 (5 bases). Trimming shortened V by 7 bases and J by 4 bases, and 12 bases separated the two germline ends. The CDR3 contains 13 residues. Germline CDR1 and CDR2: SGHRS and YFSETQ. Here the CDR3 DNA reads TGCGCCAGCGGCCAGGGTCAGGGAAACACCATATATTTT. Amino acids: CASGQGQGNTIYF.

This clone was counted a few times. This CDR3 reads CASSKLAGGPYEQYF. CDR3 DNA: TGTGCCAGCAGTAAGTTAGCGGGAGGGCCCTACGAGCAGTACTTC. V is TRBV2 and J is TRBJ2-7, with TRBD2 matching 11 bases. Trimming at V came to 5 bases and at J to 2 bases, leaving 5 bases not matched to a gene. Germline V gene sequence: CDR1 SNHLY, CDR2 FYNNEI. The CDR3 consists of 15 residues.

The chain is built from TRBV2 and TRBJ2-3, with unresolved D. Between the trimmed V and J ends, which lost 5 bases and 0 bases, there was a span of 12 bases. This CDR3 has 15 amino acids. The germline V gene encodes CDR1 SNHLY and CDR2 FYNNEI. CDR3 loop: CASSRRATSTDTQYF. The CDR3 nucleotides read TGTGCCAGCAGTCGTAGAGCTACTAGCACAGATACGCAGTATTTT.

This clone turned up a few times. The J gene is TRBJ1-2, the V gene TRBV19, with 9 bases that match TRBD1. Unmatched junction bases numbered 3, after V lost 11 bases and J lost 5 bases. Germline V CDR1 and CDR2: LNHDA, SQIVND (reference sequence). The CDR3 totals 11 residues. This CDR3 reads CAAGQGYGYTF. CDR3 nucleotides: TGTGCCGCGGGACAGGGTTATGGCTACACCTTC.